The 3 T cell receptor beta chains given below trace back to one sample, sequenced in a study of blood T cell repertoires in COVID-19. Sequencing used immunoSEQ multiplex PCR; TCRdb keeps in-frame clones, though not all of them. Counted here are over 50,000 clones, roughly 81% occurring once; the ten biggest clones make up 15% to 17%. Sample: peripheral blood. These TCRs come from a man at least 80 years old with acute or convalescent COVID-19.

This clone was counted a few times. The J gene is TRBJ1-4, the V gene TRBV3-1 (or the pseudogene TRBV3-2), with TRBD1 matching over 10 bases. Looked up from germline, CDR1 is LGHDT and CDR2 is YNNKEL (reference sequence). J gave up 10 bases and V 3 bases, and 8 bases lay outside the gene matches. This CDR3 has 15 amino acids. The CDR3 spells CASSQEKTGGGKLFF. The CDR3 nucleotides read TGTGCCAGCAGCCAGGAAAAGACAGGGGGCGGAAAACTGTTTTTT.

The chain carries TRBV14 and TRBJ2-1, with D hard to call. This CDR3 contains 15 residues. The germline V gene has CDR1 SGHDN and CDR2 FVKESK. V was cut by 2 bases and J by 6 bases, with 14 bases left in between. The DNA for the CDR3 is TGTGCCAGCAGCCAAAGTATGATAGCCCCCAATGAGCAGTTCTTC. This sequence encodes CASSQSMIAPNEQFF.

This clone was picked up a small number of times. The chain uses TRBV2 and TRBJ1-1; 9 bases match TRBD1. J gave up 5 bases and V 8 bases, and 6 bases lay outside the gene matches. There are 13 residues in the CDR3. Germline V CDR1 and CDR2: SNHLY, FYNNEI. The CDR3 is CASQTGGGTEAFF. The CDR3 DNA follows: TGTGCCAGCCAGACAGGGGGGGGTACTGAAGCTTTCTTT.